This TCR beta chain was found in a study of blood T cell repertoires in COVID-19. Turning to the study itself: Whether acute or convalescent, the COVID-19 samples came from the United States, Italy and Spain. From T cells, B-cell-depleted T cells, or PBMCs came the material, which was cDNA or gDNA.

Per the original methods: Using reference gene primer amplification, nucleated cell counts were estimated. The table came from immunoSEQ multiplex PCR; TCRdb's copy has only in-frame clones and leaves some out. V, J and clone size derive from that table, while D and trimming were established from the DNA sequence. The sample includes 150,000 to 200,000 clones, 81% of them seen just once. The CDR3 spans 18 residues. The sequence came from a man aged 55 to 70 with active or convalescent COVID-19. This chain links TRBV21-1 with TRBJ2-3; TRBD1 reflects the table's D call only, with no check against the DNA. TRBV21-1 is described as a pseudogene. Material for sequencing was peripheral blood. CDR3 amino acids: CASSKGAPAELQADTQYF. The CDR3 DNA is TGTGCCAGCAGCAAAGGCGCCCCTGCCGAGTTACAGGCAGATACGCAGTATTTT.